A selection of T cell receptor beta chains follows, all from one sample in a study of T cell changes during pregnancy in multiple sclerosis. Generated by immunoSEQ multiplex PCR, the TCRdb table keeps only in-frame clones and is missing some. The sample lists about 40,000 clones, about 93% seen once, with about 0.45% in the top ten. The sequencing used CD4+ T cells from peripheral blood mononuclear cells, collected in the third trimester of pregnancy. All receptors come from a female donor with multiple sclerosis, enrolled in a pregnancy study. The CDR3 runs from the conserved cysteine through the conserved F or W. D genes are given only for firm matches. For some rows the clone size is stated as once, few or many, or as a class when expanded; others skip it.

v_call	clone_size	d_call	j_call	cdr3_aa	cdr3_nt
TRBV5-1	NA	TRBD2	TRBJ2-1	CASSLREASYNEQFF	TGCGCCAGCAGCTTGCGGGAGGCTTCCTACAATGAGCAGTTCTTC
TRBV10-3	NA	NA	TRBJ2-1	CAISGGSHEQFF	TGTGCCATCAGTGGAGGGTCACATGAGCAGTTCTTC
TRBV27	NA	NA	TRBJ2-3	CASSRTLGSQYF	TGTGCCAGCAGCCGGACTCTGGGGTCGCAGTATTTT
TRBV28	NA	NA	TRBJ1-5	CASSPADRNQPQHF	TGTGCCAGCAGTCCTGCGGACAGAAATCAGCCCCAGCATTTT
TRBV14	NA	NA	TRBJ1-2	CASSPARDYGYTF	TGTGCCAGCAGCCCTGCTCGGGACTATGGCTACACCTTC
TRBV19	once	NA	TRBJ1-1	CASSIDNRGITEAFF	TGTGCCAGTAGTATAGATAACCGGGGGATCACTGAAGCTTTCTTT
TRBV5-4	NA	TRBD2	TRBJ2-2	CASSDPGTSAAGELFF	TGTGCCAGCAGCGATCCCGGGACTAGCGCGGCTGGGGAGCTGTTTTTT
TRBV11-2	NA	NA	TRBJ2-2	CASSRGQGGTGELFF	TGTGCCAGCAGCCGTGGACAGGGAGGGACCGGGGAGCTGTTTTTT
TRBV19	NA	TRBD1	TRBJ1-1	CASSTLPTGKGGTEAFF	TGTGCCAGTAGTACCTTGCCGACAGGGAAGGGAGGCACTGAAGCTTTCTTT
TRBV18	NA	NA	TRBJ1-1	CASSLGVNTEAFF	TGTGCCAGCTCCCTAGGGGTGAACACTGAAGCTTTCTTT
TRBV9	NA	TRBD2	TRBJ2-1	CASSFLAGSLYNEQFF	TGTGCCAGCAGCTTTCTAGCGGGTAGCCTCTACAATGAGCAGTTCTTC
TRBV7-9	few	TRBD2	TRBJ2-7	CASRDSGSGEQYF	TGTGCCAGCAGGGATAGCGGGAGCGGTGAGCAGTACTTC
TRBV7-7	NA	NA	TRBJ2-5	CASSRQIQETQYF	TGTGCCAGCAGTCGACAGATCCAAGAGACCCAGTACTTC
TRBV7-8	NA	NA	TRBJ1-4	CASSHIPLGTRGEKLFF	TGTGCCAGCAGCCATATACCCCTAGGGACACGGGGTGAAAAACTGTTTTTT
TRBV4-3	NA	TRBD2	TRBJ2-3	CASSQARLAGGPNTQYF	TGCGCCAGCAGCCAAGCCCGACTAGCGGGAGGGCCAAATACGCAGTATTTT
TRBV12-5	NA	TRBD1	TRBJ2-3	CASGPGQGGTDTQYF	TGTGCTAGTGGTCCGGGACAGGGGGGCACAGATACGCAGTATTTT
TRBV5-1	NA	TRBD2	TRBJ2-1	CASSLTTEAGDEQFF	TGCGCCAGCAGCTTGACGACAGAGGCGGGGGATGAGCAGTTCTTC
TRBV18	NA	TRBD1	TRBJ2-7	CASSPGQVGIFYEQYF	TGTGCCAGCTCTCCCGGACAGGTCGGGATATTCTACGAGCAGTACTTC
TRBV5-1	NA	TRBD2	TRBJ2-5	CASSLGGGQETQYF	TGCGCCAGCAGCCTCGGCGGGGGCCAAGAGACCCAGTACTTC
TRBV5-1	NA	NA	TRBJ2-2	CASSLLGQVYTGELFF	TGCGCCAGCAGCTTGCTGGGACAAGTTTACACCGGGGAGCTGTTTTTT
TRBV5-1	few	TRBD1	TRBJ2-2	CASSWGQGTGELFF	TGCGCCAGCAGCTGGGGACAGGGCACCGGGGAGCTGTTTTTT
TRBV14	NA	TRBD1	TRBJ1-2	CASSARQGSYGYTF	TGTGCCAGCAGCGCGCGACAGGGCAGCTATGGCTACACCTTC
TRBV25-1	NA	NA	TRBJ1-1	CASRQPGNTEAFF	TGTGCCAGCAGACAGCCCGGGAACACTGAAGCTTTCTTT
TRBV19	NA	TRBD1	TRBJ1-1	CASSDWTGGRSRTEAFF	TGTGCCAGTAGCGACTGGACAGGGGGTCGTTCGAGGACTGAAGCTTTCTTT
TRBV19	NA	TRBD1	TRBJ1-2	CASSAGTGYYGYTF	TGTGCCAGTAGTGCCGGGACAGGGTACTATGGCTACACCTTC
TRBV6-5	NA	NA	TRBJ1-5	CASRPTASNQPQHF	TGTGCCAGCAGACCGACAGCTAGCAATCAGCCCCAGCATTTT
TRBV10-3	NA	TRBD1	TRBJ1-1	CAISEGGGGNTEAFF	TGTGCCATCAGTGAAGGAGGGGGCGGCAACACTGAAGCTTTCTTT
TRBV4-1	NA	TRBD2	TRBJ2-2	CASSQPGLAVGELFF	TGCGCCAGCAGCCAACCAGGACTAGCAGTCGGCGAGCTGTTTTTT
TRBV7-7	NA	NA	TRBJ2-5	CASSLGGGITLQETQYF	TGTGCCAGCAGCTTAGGCGGCGGCATAACCCTTCAAGAGACCCAGTACTTC
TRBV7-2	NA	NA	TRBJ2-3	CASSPVSRSTDTQYF	TGTGCCAGCAGCCCCGTGTCGCGGAGCACAGATACGCAGTATTTT
TRBV30	NA	TRBD2	TRBJ2-2	CAWSGVSSGSLAGELFF	TGTGCCTGGAGTGGAGTTTCAAGCGGGAGCTTAGCCGGGGAGCTGTTTTTT
TRBV19	NA	TRBD2	TRBJ2-1	CASSIFGGKSSYNEQFF	TGTGCCAGTAGTATTTTCGGGGGGAAGAGCTCCTACAATGAGCAGTTCTTC
TRBV27	NA	NA	TRBJ2-7	CASFAHRATYF	TGTGCCAGTTTCGCCCACAGGGCTACGTACTTC
TRBV10-1	NA	NA	TRBJ2-3	CASSEWPSTDTQYF	TGCGCCAGCAGTGAATGGCCAAGCACAGATACGCAGTATTTT
TRBV19	NA	TRBD1	TRBJ1-2	CASSIDPRGSSGYTF	TGTGCCAGTAGTATTGATCCCAGGGGGAGCAGTGGCTACACCTTC
TRBV5-4	NA	TRBD1	TRBJ1-2	CASSLVGTGGVYGYTF	TGTGCCAGCAGCTTGGTCGGGACAGGGGGCGTCTATGGCTACACCTTC
TRBV30	NA	TRBD2	TRBJ2-7	CAWRSSGLVGEQYF	TGTGCCTGGAGGTCTAGCGGACTAGTGGGGGAGCAGTACTTC
TRBV5-4	NA	NA	TRBJ2-5	CASSPGIKETQYF	TGTGCCAGCAGCCCGGGGATCAAAGAGACCCAGTACTTC
TRBV19	NA	TRBD2	TRBJ2-2	CASSGLAEYTGELFF	TGTGCCAGTAGCGGACTAGCGGAGTACACCGGGGAGCTGTTTTTT
TRBV27	NA	TRBD1	TRBJ2-3	CASSGQGAWADTQYF	TGTGCCAGCAGCGGACAGGGGGCGTGGGCAGATACGCAGTATTTT
TRBV19	NA	NA	TRBJ2-1	CASSMFGEQFF	TGTGCCAGTAGTATGTTCGGTGAGCAGTTCTTC
TRBV6-1	NA	TRBD1	TRBJ2-5	CASSKAYRDRGVGETQYF	TGTGCCAGCAGTAAAGCCTACCGGGACAGGGGTGTCGGAGAGACCCAGTACTTC
TRBV4-1	NA	TRBD1	TRBJ1-1	CASSHPPGQAREAFF	TGCGCCAGCAGCCACCCACCGGGACAGGCCCGAGAAGCTTTCTTT
TRBV4-1	NA	TRBD2	TRBJ2-5	CASSQGLASETQYF	TGCGCCAGCAGCCAGGGACTAGCTTCCGAGACCCAGTACTTC
TRBV10-3	NA	NA	TRBJ2-1	CAISESRRGRDNEQFF	TGTGCCATCAGTGAGTCCCGGAGAGGGCGGGACAATGAGCAGTTCTTC
TRBV5-6	NA	TRBD2	TRBJ2-7	CASSSLTSGRVDEQYF	TGTGCCAGCAGCTCACTTACTAGCGGGAGGGTGGACGAGCAGTACTTC
TRBV28	NA	TRBD2	TRBJ2-7	CASSTISGGTYEQYF	TGTGCCAGCAGTACAATTAGCGGGGGCACCTACGAGCAGTACTTC